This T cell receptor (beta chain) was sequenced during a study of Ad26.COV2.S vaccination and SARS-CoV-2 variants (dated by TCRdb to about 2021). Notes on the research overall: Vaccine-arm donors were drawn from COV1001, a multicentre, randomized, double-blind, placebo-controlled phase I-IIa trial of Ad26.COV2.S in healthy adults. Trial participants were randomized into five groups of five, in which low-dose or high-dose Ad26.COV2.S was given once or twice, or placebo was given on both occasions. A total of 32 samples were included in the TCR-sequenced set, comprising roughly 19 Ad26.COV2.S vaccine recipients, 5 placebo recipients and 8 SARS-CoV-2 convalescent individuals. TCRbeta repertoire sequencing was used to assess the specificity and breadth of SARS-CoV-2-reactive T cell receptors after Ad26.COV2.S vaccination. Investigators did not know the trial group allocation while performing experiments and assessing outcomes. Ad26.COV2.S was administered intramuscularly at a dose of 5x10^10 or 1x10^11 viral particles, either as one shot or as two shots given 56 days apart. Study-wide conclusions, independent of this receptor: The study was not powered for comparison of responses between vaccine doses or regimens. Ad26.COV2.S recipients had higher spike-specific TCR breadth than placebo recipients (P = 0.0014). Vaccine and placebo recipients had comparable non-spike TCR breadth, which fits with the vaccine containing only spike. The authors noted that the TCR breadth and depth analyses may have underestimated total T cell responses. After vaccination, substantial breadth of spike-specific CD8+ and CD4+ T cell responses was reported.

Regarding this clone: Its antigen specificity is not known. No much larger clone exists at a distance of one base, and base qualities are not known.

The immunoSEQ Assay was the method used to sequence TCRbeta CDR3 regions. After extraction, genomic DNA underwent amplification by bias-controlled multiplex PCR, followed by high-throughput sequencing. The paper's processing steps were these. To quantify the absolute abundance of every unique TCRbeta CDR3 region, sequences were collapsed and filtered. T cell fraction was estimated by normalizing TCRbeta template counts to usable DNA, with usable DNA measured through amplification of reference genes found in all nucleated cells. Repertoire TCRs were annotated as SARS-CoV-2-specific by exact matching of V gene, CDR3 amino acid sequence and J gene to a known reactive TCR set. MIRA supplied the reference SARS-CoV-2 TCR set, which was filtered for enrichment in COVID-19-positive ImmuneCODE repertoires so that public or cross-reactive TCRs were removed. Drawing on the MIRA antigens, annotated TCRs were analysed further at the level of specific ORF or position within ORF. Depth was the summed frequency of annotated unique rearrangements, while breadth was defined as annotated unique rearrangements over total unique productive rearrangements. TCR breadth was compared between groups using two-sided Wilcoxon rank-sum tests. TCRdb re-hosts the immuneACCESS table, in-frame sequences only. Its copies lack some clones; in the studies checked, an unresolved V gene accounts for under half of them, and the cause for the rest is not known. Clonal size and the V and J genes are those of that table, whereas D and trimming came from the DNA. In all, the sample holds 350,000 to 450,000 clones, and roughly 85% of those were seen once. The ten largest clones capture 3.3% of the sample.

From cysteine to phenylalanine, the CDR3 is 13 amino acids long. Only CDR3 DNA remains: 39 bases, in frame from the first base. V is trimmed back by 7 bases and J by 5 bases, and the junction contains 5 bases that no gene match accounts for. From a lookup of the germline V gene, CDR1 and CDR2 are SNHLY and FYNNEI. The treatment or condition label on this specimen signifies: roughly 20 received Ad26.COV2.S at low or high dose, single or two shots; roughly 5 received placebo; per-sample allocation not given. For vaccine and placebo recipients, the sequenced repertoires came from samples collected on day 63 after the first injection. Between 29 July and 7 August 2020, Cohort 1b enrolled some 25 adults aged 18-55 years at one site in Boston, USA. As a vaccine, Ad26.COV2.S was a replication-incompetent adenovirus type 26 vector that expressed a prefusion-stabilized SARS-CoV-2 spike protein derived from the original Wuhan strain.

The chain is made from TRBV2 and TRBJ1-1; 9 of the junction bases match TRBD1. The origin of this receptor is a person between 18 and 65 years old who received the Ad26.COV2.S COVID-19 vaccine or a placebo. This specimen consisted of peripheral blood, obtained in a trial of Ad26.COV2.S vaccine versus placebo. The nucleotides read TGTGCCAGCAACGGACAGGGGACAACTGAAGCTTTCTTT. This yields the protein CASNGQGTTEAFF.